This T cell receptor (beta chain) stems from a study of OX40 agonist ivuxolimab in advanced cancers. About the study: Earlier anti-PD-1, anti-PD-L1 or anti-CTLA-4 therapy was permitted; under 50% had received some. Two cutaneous melanoma patients and one hepatocellular carcinoma patient, three in all, had partial responses.

In regard to this clone: Its target is not known.

Germline V gene lookup returns CDR1 LGHNA and CDR2 YNFKEQ. Trimming stripped 1 base from V and 1 base from J, with 12 bases between. There are 16 residues in the CDR3. Whole-study results and caveats: The mean number of expanded clones was higher in CD8+ T cells than in CD4+.

The table came from immunoSEQ multiplex PCR; TCRdb's copy has only in-frame clones and leaves some out. This table has approximately 94,000 clones, around 91% appearing once. V is TRBV4-2 and J is TRBJ2-3; D is perhaps TRBD2 (6 bases). The clonotype comes from an adult with an advanced solid tumor such as melanoma, head and neck, liver or kidney cancer. The sample here was CD4+ or CD8+ T cells sorted from blood, taken in a trial of the OX40 agonist ivuxolimab. CDR3 DNA: TGTGCCAGCAGCCAAGCTGTAGCGGCCCGCACAGATACGCAGTATTTT. Encoded protein: CASSQAVAARTDTQYF.